The 5 T cell receptor beta chains below were found in one sample sequenced in a study of blood T cell repertoires in COVID-19. This table comes from immunoSEQ multiplex PCR, and its TCRdb copy is limited to in-frame clones, with some not included. The sample shows some 110,000 clones, roughly 80% of them seen only once. Sample: peripheral blood. The source is a woman in her fifties or sixties with acute or convalescent COVID-19.

The chain uses TRBV3-1 (or the pseudogene TRBV3-2) and TRBJ2-1; D ambiguous. The CDR3 runs to 16 residues. The V gene's germline CDR1 is LGHDT and CDR2 YNNKEL (reference sequence). V was shortened by 2 bases and J by 0 bases, with 11 bases between the two germline ends. CDR3 DNA: TGTGCCAGCAGCCAATCTTGGTTTAGCTCCTACAATGAGCAGTTCTTC. Its protein product is CASSQSWFSSYNEQFF.

The gene calls are TRBV6-5 and TRBJ2-1; D is unresolved. Germline V gene data show CDR1 as MNHEY and CDR2 as SVGAGI. Trimming removed 5 bases at V and 4 bases at J, with 3 bases between. This CDR3 spans 11 amino acids. CDR3 in amino acids: CASSPYNEQFF. CDR3 nucleotides: TGTGCCAGCAGTCCTTACAATGAGCAGTTCTTC.

The chain links TRBV11-2 to TRBJ2-3, with D possibly matching TRBD2 (5 bases). Trimming removed 5 bases from V and 0 bases from J, with 21 bases in between. The CDR3 sequence is 18 residues long. Germline V gives CDR1 SGHAT, CDR2 FQNNGV. CDR3 coding DNA: TGTGCCAGCAGCGATAACTTCGTCGCGGGTTATAGCACAGATACGCAGTATTTT. Protein: CASSDNFVAGYSTDTQYF.

The CDR3 loop reads CASSLRDYPPGEQFF. CDR3 DNA sequence: TGTGCCAGCAGCCTCCGGGACTACCCCCCCGGTGAGCAGTTCTTC. The chain recombines TRBV14 with TRBJ2-1; 7 nucleotides match TRBD2. Trimming at V came to 4 bases and at J to 9 bases, leaving 12 bases not matched to a gene. Germline V gene data show CDR1 as SGHDN and CDR2 as FVKESK. The CDR3 totals 15 residues.

The chain joins TRBV11-2 to TRBJ2-7; the match to TRBD1 covers 11 bases. Germline CDR1 and CDR2: SGHAT and FQNNGV. The CDR3 sequence is 16 residues long. The V gene end was trimmed by 1 base and the J gene end by 4 bases; junction bases not matched to a gene: 6. The CDR3 reads CASSLVAGTGGYEQYF. The CDR3 coding sequence is TGTGCCAGCAGCTTAGTCGCCGGGACAGGGGGGTACGAGCAGTACTTC.